The present T cell receptor beta chain was sequenced within a study of blood T cell repertoires in COVID-19. The overall study: The study drew acute and convalescent COVID-19 samples from the United States, Italy and Spain. From T cells, B-cell-depleted T cells, or PBMCs came the material, which was cDNA or gDNA.

The CDR3 is 15 amino acids. Germline V lookup: CDR1 SGHVS, CDR2 FNYEAQ. V shed 1 base and J shed 7 bases, with 14 bases lying between them. In the original processing: Amplifying reference gene primers gave estimates of nucleated cell counts. Generated by immunoSEQ multiplex PCR, the TCRdb table keeps only in-frame clones and is missing some. The V and J calls and clone size come from that table; D and trimming were worked out from the DNA. Among approximately 200,000 clones, roughly 80% were seen once, and the ten largest hold under 5.5%. This receptor was obtained from a woman in her twenties or thirties with acute or convalescent COVID-19. The sample was peripheral blood. This chain links TRBV7-6 with TRBJ2-1; TRBD2 might be the D (6 bases). CDR3 sequence reads: CASSLVRAGKNEQFF. The CDR3 DNA reads TGTGCCAGCAGCTTAGTTCGGGCGGGGAAAAATGAGCAGTTCTTC.